The 13 T cell receptor beta chains reported below all come from one sample, sequenced in a study of PD-1 blockade in classical Hodgkin lymphoma. Only in-frame clones appear in the TCRdb table, and some are missing; sequencing was by immunoSEQ multiplex PCR. The top ten clones hold around 16% of a sample with more than 50,000 clones, 80% to 90% of them seen once. Brentuximab vedotin exposure varied, and every patient relapsed after autologous stem cell transplantation. Material: peripheral blood mononuclear cells (PBMCs), obtained at baseline. Receptor source: a human donor with classical Hodgkin lymphoma.

This chain links TRBV2 with TRBJ2-5; 7 positions match TRBD2. There are 16 residues in the CDR3. Losses at the gene ends were 1 base for V and 2 bases for J; bases not matched to a gene: 7. The V gene's germline CDR1 is SNHLY and CDR2 FYNNEI. The DNA for the CDR3 is TGTGCCAGCAGTGAAGAGGGAGCGGGGCTGCAAGAGACCCAGTACTTC. It is translated as CASSEEGAGLQETQYF.

V is TRBV7-2 and J is TRBJ1-1; D is ambiguous. V lost 5 bases and J lost 8, with 6 bases in between. Per germline, CDR1 SGHTA and CDR2 FQGNSA. This CDR3 has 10 residues. The CDR3 DNA follows: TGTGCCAGCAGCAACTCAGAAGCTTTCTTT. The encoded protein is CASSNSEAFF.

The sample holds one count of this clone. The rearrangement uses TRBV19 and TRBJ1-3, with unresolved D. Trimming removed 3 bases at V and 6 bases at J, with 3 bases between. CDR3 length equals 11 residues. CDR1 and CDR2 (germline): LNHDA, SQIVND (reference sequence). CDR3 amino acids: CASSIQNTIYF. The CDR3 coding sequence is TGTGCCAGTAGTATCCAAAACACCATATATTTT.

This chain joins TRBV5-6 and TRBJ1-3; no reliable D call. This CDR3 has 18 amino acids. Per the germline V gene, CDR1 is SGHDT and CDR2 is YYEEEE. Between the trimmed V and J ends, which lost 2 bases and 0 bases, there was a span of 18 bases. The CDR3 here is CASSFRSADPASGNTIYF. CDR3 in DNA: TGTGCCAGCAGCTTCCGATCGGCCGACCCGGCCTCTGGAAACACCATATATTTT.

The chain joins TRBV28 to TRBJ1-2; D possibly corresponds to TRBD1 (5 bases). The CDR3 totals 17 residues. V was pared by 1 base and J by 4 bases, with 19 bases between. Germline CDR1 MDHEN, CDR2 SYDVKM. CDR3 in amino acids: CASSLYVLIGVIYGYTF. CDR3 nucleotides: TGTGCCAGCAGTTTATATGTCCTCATAGGGGTTATCTATGGCTACACCTTC.

The V gene is TRBV2, the J gene TRBJ1-5; D unresolved. Trimming removed 3 bases at V and 2 bases at J, with 5 bases between. The CDR3 is 13 amino acids. Germline V gives CDR1 SNHLY, CDR2 FYNNEI. CDR3 region: CASSDYGNQPQHF. CDR3 in DNA: TGTGCCAGCAGTGATTATGGCAATCAGCCCCAGCATTTT.

The rearrangement joins TRBV7-9 to TRBJ2-3; TRBD1 might be the D (5 bases). The CDR3 is made up of 16 amino acids. Trimming stripped 4 bases from V and 6 bases from J, with 20 bases between. In germline, CDR1 is SEHNR, CDR2 FQNEAQ (reference sequence). DNA of the CDR3: TGTGCCAGCAGCTCTAATACGGACAATTTTGGGGATACGCAGTATTTT. Its protein product is CASSSNTDNFGDTQYF.

There are a few counts of this clone. J is TRBJ2-7 and V is TRBV6-5, with D perhaps matching TRBD2 (6 bases). Trimming cost V 6 bases and J 2 bases, with 14 bases left between them. CDR3 length: 14 amino acids. In germline, CDR1 is MNHEY, CDR2 SVGAGI. The CDR3 region is CASSPGGGPYEQYF. For the CDR3, the DNA is TGTGCCAGCAGCCCGGGTGGAGGGCCCTACGAGCAGTACTTC.

V usage is TRBV6-5 and J usage is TRBJ2-7, with TRBD1 matching over 7 bases. CDR1 and CDR2 (germline): MNHEY, SVGAGI. The CDR3 length is 12 residues. With V trimmed by 6 bases and J by 4 bases, 3 bases remained unmatched. In DNA form, the CDR3 reads TGTGCCAGCAGCGGACAGGAGTACGAGCAGTACTTC. It translates to CASSGQEYEQYF.

The chain links TRBV6-6 to TRBJ2-5, with D unresolved. V was trimmed by 6 bases and J by 3 bases, leaving 14 bases between them. Germline V gives CDR1 MNHNY, CDR2 SVGAGI (reference sequence). The CDR3 is made up of 14 amino acids. CDR3 DNA: TGTGCCAGCAGCTCAGACCCTCGGAAAGAGACCCAGTACTTC. It yields the protein CASSSDPRKETQYF.

This clone is a singleton in its sample. The V call is TRBV6-5, the J call TRBJ1-1, with D possibly TRBD1 on 6 matching bases. The ends were cut back, 5 bases at V and 9 bases at J, with 16 bases in the middle. Germline assignment: CDR1 MNHEY and CDR2 SVGAGI. The CDR3 totals 13 residues. In DNA, the CDR3 is TGTGCCAGCAGTGCCCCGGGACACAGCCAAGCTTTCTTT. This gives the protein CASSAPGHSQAFF.

Remarks on this clone: A much larger clone differs by one base, so this may be a read error. Other DNA variants within this sample encode the same CDR3. V and J are TRBV13 and TRBJ1-1; D unresolved. The length of the CDR3 is 13 residues. Germline V gene sequence: CDR1 PRHDT, CDR2 FYEKMQ (reference sequence). CDR3 nucleotides: TGTGCCAGCAGCGAAACGGGGTGGGGTGAAGCCTTCTTT. Translation gives CASSETGWGEAFF.

The V gene is TRBV18, the J gene TRBJ2-5, with 10 bases aligning to TRBD2. CDR1 and CDR2 from the germline V gene are KGHSH and LQKENI. CDR3 length: 18 amino acids. Losses at the gene ends were 5 bases for V and 3 bases for J; bases not matched to a gene: 15. The CDR3 DNA sequence: TGTGCCAGCTCATCCCCACACCGGTCTAGCGGGGGAGAAGAGACCCAGTACTTC. Amino acids: CASSSPHRSSGGEETQYF.